The rows below give T cell receptor beta chains drawn from one sample of a study of OX40 agonist ivuxolimab in advanced cancers. Using immunoSEQ multiplex PCR, the repertoire was profiled, and TCRdb retains in-frame clones only, with some absent. The sample holds around 150,000 clones, 75% to 95% seen once. Material: CD4+ or CD8+ T cells sorted from blood, obtained in a trial of the OX40 agonist ivuxolimab. The receptors come from an adult with an advanced solid tumor such as melanoma, head and neck, liver or kidney cancer. CDR3s include the opening cysteine and the closing phenylalanine or tryptophan. The D gene is left open where the match is weak. Not every row has a clone size; where given, it reads once, few, many or a size class.

NA	TRBV29-1	TRBJ2-7	NA	TGCAGCGTTGTATTTGCGAACCCGAGCCAGGAGCAGTACTTC	CSVVFANPSQEQYF
NA	TRBV7-9	TRBJ2-5	NA	TGTGCCAGCAGCCCGAAATCTCCAGCCCAAGAGACCCAGTACTTC	CASSPKSPAQETQYF
NA	TRBV25-1	TRBJ2-6	once	TGTGCCAGCAGTGTACAGGGCTCCGGGGCCAACGTCCTGACTTTC	CASSVQGSGANVLTF
TRBD2	TRBV6-5	TRBJ2-7	NA	TGTGCCAGCAGTTCGGGACTAGCGGGATCCTACGAGCAGTACTTC	CASSSGLAGSYEQYF
NA	TRBV28	TRBJ2-1	NA	TGTGCCAGCAGTTTAGAATTAAGCTCCTACAATGAGCAGTTCTTC	CASSLELSSYNEQFF
NA	TRBV4-2	TRBJ1-2	NA	TGTGCCAGCAGCCCGACAGACAATCATGGCTACACCTTC	CASSPTDNHGYTF
NA	TRBV6-5	TRBJ1-5	NA	TGTGCCAGCAGTGCAGGGGTGGGTCAGCCCCAGCATTTT	CASSAGVGQPQHF
NA	TRBV19	TRBJ2-3	NA	TGTGCCAGTAGTATAGAAAGACAGGACCCGCAGTATTTT	CASSIERQDPQYF
NA	TRBV4-1	TRBJ1-6	NA	TGCGCCGCCAGCCAGCCGATGGGTTCTTTCCCCCTCCACTTT	CAASQPMGSFPLHF
NA	TRBV6-1	TRBJ2-1	NA	TGTGCCAGCATGGATTCCTACAATGAGCAGTTCTTC	CASMDSYNEQFF
TRBD2	TRBV28	TRBJ2-3	NA	TGTGCCAGCAGCCAGGCTAGCGGAGGACACACAGATACGCAGTATTTT	CASSQASGGHTDTQYF
NA	TRBV9	TRBJ1-1	NA	TGTGCCAGCAGCGTAGGAGGGTCTGGGAACACTGAAGCTTTCTTT	CASSVGGSGNTEAFF
NA	TRBV2	TRBJ1-3	NA	TGTGCCAGCAGTGACGGCGCGGTAGGTGGAAACACCATATATTTT	CASSDGAVGGNTIYF
TRBD2	TRBV11-2	TRBJ2-2	NA	TGTGCCAGCAGCGTTAGCGGGAGGCCCACCGGGGAGCTGTTTTTT	CASSVSGRPTGELFF
TRBD2	TRBV18	TRBJ2-1	NA	TGTGCCAGCTCACCAAGGGGGCCTCTAGCGGGACTCGACAATGAGCAGTTCTTC	CASSPRGPLAGLDNEQFF
TRBD2	TRBV2	TRBJ2-7	few	TGTGCCAGCAGTGAAGGACTAGCCGGGTACGAGCAGTACTTC	CASSEGLAGYEQYF
NA	TRBV12-5	TRBJ2-4	NA	TGTGCTAGTGGTTTGGGTGACTTCTTAGCCAAAAACATTCAGTACTTC	CASGLGDFLAKNIQYF
NA	TRBV6-5	TRBJ2-5	once	TGTGCCAGCAGTTACTTCCCGGGGCCGTACCAAGAGACCCAGTACTTC	CASSYFPGPYQETQYF
TRBD2	TRBV5-1	TRBJ2-3	NA	TGCGCCAGCAGCTTGTTGACTAGCCCCCGGGATACGCAGTATTTT	CASSLLTSPRDTQYF
TRBD2	TRBV27	TRBJ2-3	once	TGTGCCAGCAGTCCCTCTAGCGGGGAGTTTACAGATACGCAGTATTTT	CASSPSSGEFTDTQYF
NA	TRBV6-5	TRBJ2-1	NA	TGTGCCAGCAGTGGGATCGGCAATGAGCAGTTCTTC	CASSGIGNEQFF
NA	TRBV30	TRBJ1-1	NA	TGTGCCTGGAATAGTCAGGGATTCGGTGAAGCTTTCTTT	CAWNSQGFGEAFF
NA	TRBV5-1	TRBJ2-7	NA	TGCGCCAGCAGCTTGGCCGGCGGGGGCGGCCGGGGGAGTTCCTACGAGCAGTACTTC	CASSLAGGGGRGSSYEQYF
TRBD2	TRBV5-4	TRBJ2-3	NA	TGTGCCAGCAGCCCCCGACTAGCGGGAGGGCCTAGTGATACGCAGTATTTT	CASSPRLAGGPSDTQYF
NA	TRBV28	TRBJ1-2	NA	TGTGCCAGCAGTCTCACCAGGGGAGCTCGGAGTCCCTATGGCTACACCTTC	CASSLTRGARSPYGYTF
NA	TRBV11-3	TRBJ2-1	NA	TGTGCCAGCAGCCCACTAGGAGGGGGGAATGAGCAGTTCTTC	CASSPLGGGNEQFF
TRBD2	TRBV15	TRBJ2-7	NA	TGTGCCACCAGCAGAGATCCGGGACTAGCGTACGAGCAGTACTTC	CATSRDPGLAYEQYF
TRBD1	TRBV5-8	TRBJ1-3	NA	TGTGCCAGCAGCCGGGACAGGGCCTCTGGAAACACCATATATTTT	CASSRDRASGNTIYF
NA	TRBV28	TRBJ1-2	once	TGTGCCAGCAACTTGGGTGGTCAGGGCTACACCTTC	CASNLGGQGYTF
NA	TRBV6-5	TRBJ1-1	NA	TGTGCCAGCACCCCGGGTCTGGGTGTGGCTGAAGCTTTCTTT	CASTPGLGVAEAFF
TRBD2	TRBV7-8	TRBJ2-3	NA	TGTGCCAGCAGCTTACCCCGAGCCGTCCTAGCGGGAGATGGCACAGATACGCAGTATTTT	CASSLPRAVLAGDGTDTQYF
NA	TRBV6-5	TRBJ1-2	NA	TGTGCCAGCAAAGGGTCGGGGAGGCCCTATGGCTACACCTTC	CASKGSGRPYGYTF
TRBD2	TRBV30	TRBJ2-7	NA	TGTGCCTGGAGTCCAGGTCCAGCGGGAGTTAACGAGCAGTACTTC	CAWSPGPAGVNEQYF
TRBD1	TRBV5-6	TRBJ1-2	NA	TGTGCCAGCGGCTTGGACAGGTTGATAGAAGGCTACACCTTC	CASGLDRLIEGYTF
TRBD1	TRBV5-1	TRBJ2-3	once	TGCGCCAGCAGCCTCCGGGACAGCCGCACAGATACGCAGTATTTT	CASSLRDSRTDTQYF
NA	TRBV7-8	TRBJ2-7	NA	TGTGCCAGCAGCTTAGAACCCCTCTACGAGCAGTACTTC	CASSLEPLYEQYF
NA	TRBV19	TRBJ1-5	NA	TGTGCCAGTAGTATACTCCAGGGGACCGATCAGCCCCAGCATTTT	CASSILQGTDQPQHF
NA	TRBV28	TRBJ1-2	NA	TGTGCCAGCAGTTGGTTAAGGGGCTACACCTTC	CASSWLRGYTF
NA	TRBV6-6	TRBJ1-1	NA	TGTGCCAGCAGTTATCTCCGGACAACCAGCAGAGAAGCTTTCTTT	CASSYLRTTSREAFF
NA	TRBV27	TRBJ1-1	once	TGTGCCAGCAGTGCACGCCGCACAGGGTTTAGGACTGAAGCTTTCTTT	CASSARRTGFRTEAFF
NA	TRBV9	TRBJ2-1	NA	TGTGCCAGCAGCGTATCTCAACCGACGGGTGAGCAGTTCTTC	CASSVSQPTGEQFF
TRBD1	TRBV19	TRBJ1-5	NA	TGTGCCAGTAGGATGCCAGGGGGCTCGAATCAGCCCCAGCATTTT	CASRMPGGSNQPQHF
NA	TRBV11-2	TRBJ2-7	NA	TGTGCCAGCAGCTTAGACTACTCTAACTCCTACGAGCAGTACTTC	CASSLDYSNSYEQYF
NA	TRBV7-9	TRBJ1-2	NA	TGTGCCAGCAGCTCCTCCCTCTTGACGGCTGGGGTGTGGGGCTACACCTTC	CASSSSLLTAGVWGYTF
TRBD1	TRBV15	TRBJ2-4	NA	TGTGCCACCAGCAGACGTAACAGGGGGACAAACATTCAGTACTTC	CATSRRNRGTNIQYF